What follows are 18 T cell receptor beta chains derived from one specimen sequenced in a study of response to subunit inactivated influenza vaccine. TCRdb used MiXCR to reprocess the RT-PCR reads, holding one entry per CDR3 protein. The table records over 400,000 distinct CDR3 sequences, over 10% of them present only once. Sequencing was performed on PBMCs from blood, taken 45 days after vaccination. These receptor sequences come from a man aged 50-59 years who received an inactivated influenza vaccine.

The rearrangement joins TRBV12-3 or TRBV12-4 to TRBJ1-5; a weak D match, TRBD1 (6 bases). Trimming cost V 8 bases and J 7 bases, with 18 bases left between them. The CDR3 spans 14 residues. The CDR3 protein is CASGLSSRGQPQHF. The CDR3 coding sequence is TGTGCCAGCGGGTTATCTAGCAGGGGACAGCCCCAGCATTTT.

This rearrangement joins TRBV6-1 to TRBJ2-3, with a weak D call TRBD1 (5 bases). The V and J ends lost 7 bases and 6 bases respectively, with 17 bases between them. This CDR3 has 14 amino acids. Per germline, CDR1 MNHNS and CDR2 SASEGT. CDR3 amino acids: CASTTGVPRDTQYF. The CDR3 nucleotides read TGTGCCAGCACCACAGGAGTCCCCCGGGATACGCAGTATTTT.

The chain carries TRBV7-2 and TRBJ2-1; D is uncertain. V dropped 2 bases and J dropped 8 bases, with 10 bases sitting between them. Germline CDR1 reads SGHTA; CDR2 reads FQGNSA. The CDR3 contains 13 residues. The CDR3 nucleotides are TGTGCCAGCAGCTTATACGGCTGGGATGAGCAGTTCTTC. This codes for CASSLYGWDEQFF.

By share of the sample, this clonotype is medium-sized. The CDR3 nucleotides are TGTGCCAGCACCATAGGGACAGGGAGCGGCAATGAGCAGTTCTTC. Amino acid sequence: CASTIGTGSGNEQFF. The rearrangement uses TRBV12-3 or TRBV12-4 and TRBJ2-1; 9 nucleotides agree with TRBD1. J gave up 6 bases and V 7 bases, and 10 bases lay outside the gene matches. CDR3 length equals 15 residues.

This clonotype was counted many times. This sequence joins TRBV29-1 and TRBJ1-1; TRBD1 aligns across 8 bases. Germline V gene lookup returns CDR1 SQVTM and CDR2 ANQGSEA. The junction had 7 bases not matched to a gene; V was cut back by 7 bases and J by 6 bases. This CDR3 is 12 amino acids long. The CDR3 protein is CSAPETGAEAFF. CDR3 bases: TGCAGCGCGCCAGAGACAGGGGCTGAAGCTTTCTTT. The full variable domain, in which reference TRBV29-1 and TRBJ1-1 provide the parts outside the CDR3, is SAVISQKPSRDICQRGTSLTIQCQVDSQVTMMFWYRQQPGQSLTLIATANQGSEATYESGFVIDKFPISRPNLTFSTLTVSNMSPEDSSIYLCSAPETGAEAFFGQGTRLTVV.

The chain combines TRBV28 with TRBJ2-7, with 9 nucleotides matching TRBD2. The CDR3 is 14 residues long. With 3 bases clipped from V and 4 bases from J, the junction kept 4 bases outside the gene matches. In germline, CDR1 is MDHEN, CDR2 SYDVKM. The CDR3 protein is CASSLRGGEYEQYF. In DNA, the CDR3 is TGTGCCAGCAGTTTGCGGGGGGGAGAGTACGAGCAGTACTTC. Full variable domain (missing parts from reference TRBV28 and TRBJ2-7): DVKVTQSSRYLVKRTGEKVFLECVQDMDHENMFWYRQDPGLGLRLIYFSYDVKMKEKGDIPEGYSVSREKKERFSLILESASTNQTSMYLCASSLRGGEYEQYFGPGTRLTVT.

The CDR3 sequence: CASSARLRDSYNEQFF. DNA for the CDR3: TGTGCCAGCAGCGCCCGGTTGAGGGATTCCTACAATGAGCAGTTCTTC. V and J are TRBV9 and TRBJ2-1, with TRBD2 as a possible D gene (5 bases). The length of the CDR3 is 16 residues. Per germline, CDR1 SGDLS and CDR2 YYNGEE. V lost 3 bases and J lost 1, with 14 bases in between.

The V call is TRBV5-5, the J call TRBJ2-2; D remains ambiguous. This CDR3 contains 12 residues. CDR1 SGHKS and CDR2 YYEKEE come from the germline V gene (reference sequence). The ends were cut back, 0 bases at V and 7 bases at J, with 4 bases in the middle. The CDR3 protein is CASSLEFGELFF. In DNA form, the CDR3 reads TGTGCCAGCAGCTTGGAATTCGGGGAGCTGTTTTTT.

This clonotype came up a few times. The V and J genes are TRBV10-3 and TRBJ2-7; 10 bases match TRBD1. The germline V gene has CDR1 ENHRY and CDR2 SYGVKD. The CDR3 is 16 residues long. V lost 1 base, J lost 1 base, and 4 bases stayed unmatched. The DNA for the CDR3 is TGTGCCATCAGTGAGTGGGGACAGGGGTCTTCCTACGAGCAGTACTTC. It is translated as CAISEWGQGSSYEQYF.

The chain employs TRBV20-1 and TRBJ2-7; D gene unclear. V was shortened by 6 bases and J by 0 bases, with 12 bases between the two germline ends. CDR3 length: 13 residues. Germline assignment: CDR1 DFQATT and CDR2 SNEGSKA (reference sequence). The CDR3: CSAKGGFSYEQYF. CDR3 DNA: TGCAGTGCGAAGGGCGGTTTCTCCTACGAGCAGTACTTC.

The gene calls are TRBV11-2 and TRBJ2-1; 16 positions agree with TRBD2. CDR1 and CDR2 (germline): SGHAT, FQNNGV. The length of the CDR3 is 17 residues. Trimming cost V 6 bases and J 9 bases; bases outside gene matches: 11. CDR3 protein: CASRRPGLAGGHSEQFF. In DNA, the CDR3 is TGTGCCAGCAGACGACCGGGACTAGCGGGGGGGCACAGTGAGCAGTTCTTC.

This clonotype has just a few counts. V and J are TRBV28 and TRBJ2-1; D tentatively reads TRBD1 or TRBD2 (5 bases each). Germline V gives CDR1 MDHEN, CDR2 SYDVKM. Trimming cost V 6 bases and J 3 bases, with 15 bases left between them. The CDR3 loop spans 15 amino acids. CDR3 sequence (DNA): TGTGCCAGCAGGAAACTAGGGGCGTACTACAATGAGCAGTTCTTC. This codes for CASRKLGAYYNEQFF.

The chain links TRBV7-2 to TRBJ2-3; the match to TRBD1 covers 9 bases. J gave up 2 bases and V 5 bases, and 5 bases lay outside the gene matches. The CDR3 has 15 amino acids. Per the germline V gene, CDR1 is SGHTA and CDR2 is FQGNSA. CDR3 residues: CASSRDRDYTDTQYF. The CDR3 DNA reads TGTGCCAGCAGCCGGGACAGGGACTACACAGATACGCAGTATTTT.

This chain connects TRBV10-3 to TRBJ1-1, with TRBD1 matching over 7 bases. V dropped 5 bases and J dropped 0; count of bases not matched to a gene: 9. CDR3 size: 16 residues. Germline V gene data show CDR1 as ENHRY and CDR2 as SYGVKD. The CDR3 region is CAISRMGQNMNTEAFF. DNA for the CDR3: TGTGCCATCAGTAGAATGGGACAGAACATGAACACTGAAGCTTTCTTT.

This clonotype was seen a few times. The rearrangement uses TRBV7-9 and TRBJ2-2, with unresolved D. The V gene's germline CDR1 is SEHNR and CDR2 FQNEAQ (reference sequence). The V and J ends lost 0 bases and 6 bases respectively, with 8 bases between them. This CDR3 is built from 14 residues. The CDR3: CASSLAYSPGELFF. The DNA for the CDR3 is TGTGCCAGCAGCTTAGCATATTCCCCCGGGGAGCTGTTTTTT. Together with reference TRBV7-9 and TRBJ2-2, the CDR3 gives the full variable domain: DTGVSQNPRHKITKRGQNVTFRCDPISEHNRLYWYRQTLGQGPEFLTYFQNEAQLEKSRLLSDRFSAERPKGSFSTLEIQRTEQGDSAMYLCASSLAYSPGELFFGEGSRLTVL.

This clonotype has ten or more counts. The CDR3 loop is CASGSGRVYEQYF. The CDR3 coding sequence is TGTGCCAGCGGGAGCGGGAGGGTTTACGAGCAGTACTTC. The chain combines TRBV12-3 or TRBV12-4 with TRBJ2-7, with 10 bases aligning to TRBD2. V was clipped by 8 bases and J by 4 bases; unmatched bases: 5. CDR3 size: 13 residues.

This clonotype was seen many times. The CDR3 is CASSLEGNSYNEQFF. In DNA form, the CDR3 reads TGTGCCAGCAGCTTAGAAGGGAACAGTTACAATGAGCAGTTCTTC. The chain joins TRBV11-2 to TRBJ2-1; no reliable D call. Germline V gene data show CDR1 as SGHAT and CDR2 as FQNNGV. This CDR3 has 15 amino acids. The V gene lost 0 bases and the J gene lost 4 bases, with 10 bases spanning the gap.

The chain employs TRBV4-3 and TRBJ2-7; 13 bases match TRBD2. This CDR3 spans 15 amino acids. The V segment lost 4 bases and the J segment 7 bases; nucleotides outside the gene matches: 7. Germline CDR1 reads LGHNA; CDR2 reads YSLEER. Here the CDR3 DNA reads TGCGCCAGCAGCCTTACCGGGACTAGCGGGACTGAGCAGTACTTC. Its translation is CASSLTGTSGTEQYF.